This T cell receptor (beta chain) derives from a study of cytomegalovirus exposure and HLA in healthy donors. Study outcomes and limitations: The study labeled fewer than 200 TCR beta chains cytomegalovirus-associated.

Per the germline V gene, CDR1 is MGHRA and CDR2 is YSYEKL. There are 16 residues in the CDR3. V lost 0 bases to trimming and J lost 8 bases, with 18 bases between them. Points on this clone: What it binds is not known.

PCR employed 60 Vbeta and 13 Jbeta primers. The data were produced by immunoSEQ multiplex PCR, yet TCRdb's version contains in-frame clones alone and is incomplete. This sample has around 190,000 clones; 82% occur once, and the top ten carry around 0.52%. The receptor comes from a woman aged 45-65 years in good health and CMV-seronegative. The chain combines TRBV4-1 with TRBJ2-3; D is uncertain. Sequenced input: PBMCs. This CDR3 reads CASSQDLAAAAGTQYF. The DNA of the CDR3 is TGCGCCAGCAGCCAAGATCTCGCAGCCGCCGCAGGTACGCAGTATTTT.